This T cell receptor (beta chain) was captured in a study of neoadjuvant anti-PD-1 for oral cavity cancer. Study context: Before surgery, most patients got three to four biweekly 3 mg/kg nivolumab doses.

Study observations and caveats: Pretreatment Treg/Th17 ratio correlated inversely with post-treatment tumor clonality. TCR analyses covered only a few patients per response group.

CDR3 length: 14 amino acids. Germline V gene data show CDR1 as LNHNV and CDR2 as YYDKDF (reference sequence). The V segment lost 3 bases and the J segment 7 bases; nucleotides outside the gene matches: 2. Sequencing was performed with immunoSEQ multiplex PCR; in TCRdb, only in-frame clones are kept and a portion is missing. The sample holds tens of thousands of clones, under 85% seen once. This clone was seen only once. The antigen is undetermined. The rearrangement joins TRBV15 to TRBJ1-6, with 8 bases aligning to TRBD1. The starting material was PBMCs, obtained before nivolumab (anti-PD-1) treatment. This TCR derives from a person between 40 and 80 years old with oral cavity squamous cell carcinoma. The CDR3 DNA reads TGTGCCACCAGCAGGGACAGGGTAAATTCACCCCTCCACTTT. This gives the protein CATSRDRVNSPLHF.